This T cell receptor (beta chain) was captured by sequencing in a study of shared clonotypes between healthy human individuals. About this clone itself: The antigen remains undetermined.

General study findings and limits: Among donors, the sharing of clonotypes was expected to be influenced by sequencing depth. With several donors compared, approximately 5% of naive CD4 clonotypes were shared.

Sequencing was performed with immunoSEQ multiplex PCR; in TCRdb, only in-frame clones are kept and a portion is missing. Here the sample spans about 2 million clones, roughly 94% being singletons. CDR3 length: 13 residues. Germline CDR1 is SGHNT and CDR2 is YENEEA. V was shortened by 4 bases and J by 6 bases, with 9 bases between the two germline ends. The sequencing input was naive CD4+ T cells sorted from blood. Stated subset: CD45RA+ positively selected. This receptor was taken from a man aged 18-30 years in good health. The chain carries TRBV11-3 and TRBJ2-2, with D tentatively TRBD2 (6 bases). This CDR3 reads CASSSAGPGELFF. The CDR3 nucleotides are TGTGCCAGCAGCTCCGCGGGGCCCGGGGAGCTGTTTTTT.